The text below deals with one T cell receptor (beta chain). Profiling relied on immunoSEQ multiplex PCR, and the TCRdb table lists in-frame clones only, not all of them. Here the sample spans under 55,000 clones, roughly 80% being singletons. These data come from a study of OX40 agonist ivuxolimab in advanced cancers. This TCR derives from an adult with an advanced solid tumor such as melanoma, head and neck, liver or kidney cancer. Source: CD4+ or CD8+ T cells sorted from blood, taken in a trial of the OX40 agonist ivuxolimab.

CDR3 sequence: CASSLWQGGPGYTF. The CDR3 nucleotides read TGTGCCAGCAGTTTGTGGCAGGGAGGTCCAGGCTACACCTTC. The rearrangement links TRBV28 to TRBJ1-2; perhaps TRBD1 as D (5 bases). Germline CDR1 reads MDHEN; CDR2 reads SYDVKM. The CDR3 spans 14 residues. Deletions cut 3 bases from V and 8 bases from J, with 16 bases between.